This record looks at one TCR beta chain sequence and its context. What this receptor recognizes is not known. Libraries were constructed by the immunoSEQ multiplex PCR assay. A mixture of 60 forward primers for TCR Vbeta segments and 13 reverse primers for TCR Jbeta segments was used in the multiplex PCR. The CDR3 region of rearranged TCR beta genes was amplified from genomic DNA with a multiplex PCR assay. On the Illumina HiSeq System, the amplified TCR beta libraries were sequenced as 87-base-pair reads. Turning to the authors' computational methods: A later analysis counted about 80 million unique TCR beta chains across the 700 or so repertoires, and some 11 million of these chains were shared by at least two donors. To remove PCR and sequencing errors, raw reads were error-corrected and collapsed into unique sequences using a nearest-neighbor algorithm that merged closely related sequences. CDR3 sequences were aligned to IMGT reference sequences to assign V, D and J gene segments. Each retained sequence needed at least a six-nucleotide match to both a V gene segment and a J gene segment. A rearrangement counted as productive if the CDR3 had no stop codons and remained in frame with V and J, and every other rearrangement counted as non-productive. Following IMGT convention, CDR3 was defined as the stretch from the second conserved V-encoded cysteine to the conserved J-encoded phenylalanine. The earlier analysis of about 610 of the donors excluded sequences that lacked an unambiguous match to a single V gene segment. In an earlier analysis of 587 of the donors, V segments were called functional above 56.7% productive rearrangements and were called segregating when the between-donor standard deviation exceeded 5%. A statistical classification framework was developed to diagnose cytomegalovirus status using the catalog of TCR beta chain sequences. In a later analysis, TCR nucleotide sequences were compared against IMGT/GENE-DB human TR gene sequences so that V and J genes could be assigned. The TCRdist pipeline was used in a later analysis to assign CDR3 sequences and most-parsimonious VDJ recombination scenarios. In a later analysis, every TCR beta chain was defined by the combination of its CDR3 amino acid sequence and its V-gene family, and reads without a unique V-gene family were dropped. A later analysis removed several hundred highly shared, low-generation-probability nucleotide sequences to deal with suspected cross-contamination and a sequencing artifact. In a later analysis, a clonal expansion index for each public chain was calculated from normalized within-repertoire ranks of inferred template counts. In a later analysis, generation probabilities were computed using a VDJ recombination model fitted to out-of-frame rearrangements, and the results were checked against IGoR. Hypergeometric tests were used in a later analysis to score TCR-TCR, TCR-HLA and TCR-CMV co-occurrence, with a repertoire-size bias correction applied to the TCR pairs. In a later analysis, false discovery rates were estimated by permuting HLA or CMV assignments 20 times. In a later analysis, co-occurring TCRs were grouped with DBSCAN, and TCRdist sequence similarity was added when clustering was performed within HLA-allele-positive subsets. For co-occurrence clustering, repertoires with fewer than 30,000 or more than 120,000 public chains were excluded, along with a handful of repertoires with anomalous nucleotide sharing. The clones in this table, taken by TCRdb from immuneACCESS, are in-frame only. Not every clone is retained; where verified, under half of the shortfall comes from an unresolved V gene, and the cause of the rest is unknown. V and J calls plus clone size are reproduced from that table; the DNA served to infer D and trimming. This sample's table carries roughly 150,000 clones. Under 2% of the sample belongs to the ten largest clones.

The sample comes from a study of cytomegalovirus exposure and HLA in healthy donors (dated by TCRdb to 2017 to 2019). Background for the entire study: According to an earlier analysis of 550 to 700 of the donors, about 170 million T cells yielded some 110 million unique TCR beta sequences and about 280 Gb of sequence data. Approximately 330 gigabases of sequencing data and around 80 million unique TCR sequences made up an early release that covered nearly 650 HLA-typed donors. Of the 398 genotyped donors, over 65% fell in the genetic ancestry cluster associated with self-reported Caucasian donors. The study aimed to test whether cataloging public T cell receptors could reveal signatures of past pathogen exposure. The study profiled the T cell repertoires of approximately 700 subjects by immunosequencing and related them to cytomegalovirus serostatus. Besides the first cohort of around 670 subjects, a separate validation cohort made up of 120 or so different subjects was used. High-throughput TCR immunosequencing, statistical association of individual TCRs with disease status, and machine learning were combined to predict cytomegalovirus infection status. A later analysis re-examined previously published TCR beta repertoires from 500 to 700 donors and added high-resolution HLA genotyping to investigate patterns of TCR occurrence. In the later analysis, no new phenotypic data were used to find candidate immune exposures; instead, reliance was placed on TCR beta sequences and their occurrence across donors. To decide whether each TCR beta V gene segment behaved as functional or pseudogenic, an earlier analysis of over 500 of the donors relied on high-throughput TCR beta sequencing. Donor age, sex, ethnicity and CMV serostatus were compiled together with the repertoire data. A later genetic analysis used genome-wide SNP genotypes for about 55% of the 666 donors, treating that subset as a discovery cohort. All discovery cohort repertoires had been generated using a single sequencing platform. HLA typing covered class I and class II loci at four-digit resolution. The number of typed donors differed by locus: about 620-630 for A, B, C, DRB1 and DQB1; some 500 for DQA1; approximately 600 for DPA1; and 400 to 480 for DPB1. Roughly 5 DR-DQ haplotypes were handled as single units for association and clustering because linkage in the cohort was strong. On average, about 200,000 unique TCR beta nucleotide sequences were sequenced per donor among 300 to 500 genotyped donors of the cohort, with around 19% of those sequences being non-productive. General findings and caveats noted by the study authors: A later analysis associated 15,000 to 20,000 TCR beta sequences with specific HLA alleles at a false discovery rate of 0.05. Most TCR sequences were seen in very few donors, while some public TCRs were found in many individuals. The study listed 164 TCR beta chains as associated with cytomegalovirus. This cohort had only TCR beta chains sequenced, and the lack of alpha or paired-chain data limited which features could be detected. The earlier analysis of some 540 of the donors excluded about 16 rarely observed V segments, including chromosome 9 orphons, because counts were too low. According to a later genetic analysis, donors in an Asian-associated ancestry cluster had fewer N-insertions in productive TCRs than the roughly 700-donor mean. Linkage disequilibrium might explain the correlated functional status among segregating V segments, but an unknown experimental factor could not be excluded. Some IMGT-functional V segments, including TRBV6-2 and TRBV6-3, could not be told apart with the 87-base-pair reads, so those segments were excluded. A later genetic analysis associated a missense DCLRE1C variant with V-gene and J-gene trimming of TCR beta chains, and an independent cohort replicated the association. A cluster of highly shared sequence variants was judged likely to be a technical artifact of the sequencing pipeline. Roughly uniform sequencing depth across donors was assumed in presence/absence analyses, although this assumption may not hold. According to a later analysis, most CMV-associated TCR beta chains appeared to be HLA-restricted, and the HLA associations seemed to be driven largely by CMV exposure. A further reported finding was that TCR beta sequences accurately predicted the HLA-A and HLA-B alleles for most subjects in the first cohort. CMV serostatus was the only immune exposure information available for the cohort. An earlier analysis of roughly 570 of the donors showed that most TCR beta V segments appeared in productive rearrangements either about 87% or about 30% of the time, which broadly matched IMGT annotations. In both the original and validation cohorts, the classifier was reported to diagnose cytomegalovirus status with high specificity and sensitivity. In vitro tests confirmed that a few of the cytomegalovirus-associated TCR beta chains recognize cytomegalovirus antigens. When HLA alleles, especially DR and DQ, strongly co-occurred, TCR associations were difficult to assign to individual alleles. The authors suggested that the approach could potentially be generalized to other disease states and immunological phenotypes. According to a later analysis, parvovirus B19, influenza, CMV and Epstein-Barr virus appeared linked to several top co-occurrence clusters. In a later analysis, HLA-associated TCR beta chains showed more clonal expansion and lower generation probabilities than non-associated chains that were equally common. A later analysis found that TCR association rates varied across HLA loci, with DRB1 alleles showing the most associated TCRs and HLA-C alleles the fewest. Because some donors lacked HLA typing at each locus, the association tests relied only on the typed subset.

The cohort was made up of 500 to 800 healthy bone marrow donors. All cohort members were sampled while nominally healthy, although unrecorded immune exposures were likely present. The donor tested CMV seronegative, placing the donor among the 350 or so seronegative members of the cohort. Each donor provided a peripheral blood sample, and peripheral blood mononuclear cells were used for TCR beta sequencing. The Qiagen DNeasy Blood Extraction Kit was used to extract genomic DNA from the blood cell samples. The germline V gene (reference sequence) specifies SGHKS as CDR1 and YYEKEE as CDR2. Spanning cysteine to phenylalanine, the CDR3 consists of 14 amino acids. The retained sequence is limited to the CDR3, 42 bases, with the frame set at the first base. Clipping removes 3 bases from V and 6 bases from J, with 6 as the unmatched junction base count.

Sequenced: PBMCs. This receptor was obtained from a woman in her 50s in good health and CMV-seronegative. The chain couples TRBV5-5 to TRBJ2-3, and 8 bases in between align with TRBD2. The CDR3 here reads CASSSGLDVDTQYF. The DNA sequence reads TGTGCCAGCAGCTCGGGACTAGATGTTGATACGCAGTATTTT.